These T cell receptor beta chains were read from a single sample in a study of blood T cell repertoires in COVID-19. Assay used: immunoSEQ multiplex PCR; TCRdb lists only in-frame clones, some missing. The sample has about 100,000 clones, roughly 80% seen once. Sequencing used peripheral blood. The receptors come from a human donor in a cohort sampled during active COVID-19. Both conserved end residues are part of each CDR3. Fields, in order: D gene, V gene, J gene, clone size, CDR3 DNA, CDR3 protein. D genes are given only for firm matches. The size entry is marked missing in some rows and otherwise reads once, few, many or a size class.

>.|TRBV6-6|TRBJ1-3|.
TGTGCCAGCAGTTCTCTTTATGGAAACACCATATATTTT
CASSSLYGNTIYF
>.|TRBV28|TRBJ1-4|.
TGTGCCAGCTCTAACCCCCCCATCCGGGGTGAAAAACTGTTTTTT
CASSNPPIRGEKLFF
>.|TRBV7-6|TRBJ2-1|.
TGTGCCAGCAGCTCGTCGGTCGGGGGAGCCCGGGGCCAGTTCTTC
CASSSSVGGARGQFF
>TRBD1|TRBV5-1|TRBJ1-4|once
TGCGCCAGCAGCTTGGAAGGGACAGGGGGCCCTAATGAAAAACTGTTTTTT
CASSLEGTGGPNEKLFF
>.|TRBV9|TRBJ1-1|few
TGTGCCAGCAGCGTGACGACAAACGCTGAAGCTTTCTTT
CASSVTTNAEAFF
>.|TRBV21-1|TRBJ2-3|.
TGTGCCAACCTGGGGAGGATGAGCACAGATACGCAGTATTTT
CANLGRMSTDTQYF
>TRBD2|TRBV28|TRBJ2-7|.
TGTGCCAGCAGGGAAACCCGGGGGGGAAGGTACGAGCAGTACTTC
CASRETRGGRYEQYF
>TRBD1|TRBV4-1|TRBJ1-5|.
TGCGCCAGCGGAAGGACAGGGGGTAATCAGCCCCAGCATTTT
CASGRTGGNQPQHF
>TRBD2|TRBV7-3|TRBJ2-2|.
TGTGCCAGCAGCCCAAGGACTAGCGGGACCGGGGAGCTGTTTTTT
CASSPRTSGTGELFF
>.|TRBV5-1|TRBJ2-2|.
TGCGCCAGCAGCTTGGCCGGGGACACCGGGGAGCTGTTTTTT
CASSLAGDTGELFF
>.|TRBV4-3|TRBJ2-7|.
TGCGCCAGCAGCCAAGGCGCCGGAGACCTGTACGAGCAGTACTTC
CASSQGAGDLYEQYF
>.|TRBV6-1|TRBJ2-3|.
TGTGCCAGCAGTGAACCCGGGAGCACAGATACGCAGTATTTT
CASSEPGSTDTQYF